The clone carrying this T cell receptor beta chain was counted only a few times. Its specificity is not known. This CDR3 comprises 14 residues. The germline V gene has CDR1 DFQATT and CDR2 SNEGSKA (reference sequence). V lost 0 bases and J lost 0, with 5 bases in between. One entry per CDR3 protein results from TCRdb running MiXCR on the 5' RACE reads. The sample lists about 630,000 distinct CDR3 sequences; around an eighth were seen once. The entry originates in a study of T cells after yellow fever vaccination. Study details: SMART-Seq v4 Ultra Low Input prepared libraries from low-cell fractions.

The study, taken as a whole, reports: In post-booster samples, most primary-vaccination clones reappeared (approximately 97% CD4, approximately 91% CD8). Abundant bulk-derived clonotypes could contaminate FACS-sorted repertoires. The CD4 compartment and the CD8 compartment contained a small share of clonotypes in common.

This TCR was sampled from a man aged 25 to 40 who received the YFV17D yellow fever vaccine. This specimen consisted of PBMCs, obtained on the day of the yellow fever booster vaccination. The chain uses TRBV20-1 and TRBJ2-2; no clear D gene. The CDR3, as DNA: TGCAGTGCTAGAGATCTCCCGAACACCGGGGAGCTGTTTTTT. It codes for CSARDLPNTGELFF.